These 23 T cell receptor beta chains were all obtained from the same sample, sequenced in a study of CD8+ T cells in alopecia areata. Following extraction, RNA underwent reverse transcription to cDNA, which served as the sequencing template. The data were produced by immunoSEQ multiplex PCR, yet TCRdb's version contains in-frame clones alone and is incomplete. This table has fewer than 110,000 clones, approximately 60% appearing once. Material for sequencing was CD4+ T cells sorted from blood. The receptors stem from a human donor in good health.

V usage is TRBV2 and J usage is TRBJ1-5; the match to TRBD1 covers 7 bases. CDR1 and CDR2 (germline): SNHLY, FYNNEI. The CDR3 length is 15 residues. J lost 7 bases, V lost 4 bases, and 10 bases had no gene match. CDR3 bases: TGTGCCAGCAGTGGGGAGGAAGGGGGCAGGCAGCCCCAGCATTTT. Amino acids: CASSGEEGGRQPQHF.

On this clone: The sample has other DNA sequences that encode this CDR3 too. The gene calls are TRBV29-1 and TRBJ1-1; no definite D call. The germline V and J ends were trimmed by 5 bases and 2 bases, with 3 bases remaining between them. Germline CDR1 reads SQVTM; CDR2 reads ANQGSEA. This CDR3 is 10 amino acids long. The CDR3, as DNA: TGCAGCGTTTCTAACACTGAAGCTTTCTTT. This encodes CSVSNTEAFF.

CDR3 residues: CASSPTAGAYTEAFF. The CDR3 DNA reads TGTGCCAGCTCACCCACTGCAGGGGCCTACACTGAAGCTTTCTTT. The chain carries TRBV18 and TRBJ1-1, with D possibly being TRBD1 (6 bases). The V gene lost 3 bases and the J gene lost 3 bases, with 14 bases spanning the gap. The CDR3 runs to 15 residues. CDR1 is KGHSH, CDR2 LQKENI, per germline.

Of note for this clone: At the DNA level, this CDR3 is encoded by other sequences in the same sample as well. This rearrangement joins TRBV30 to TRBJ2-3; the D is unclear. The CDR3 runs 12 residues. Germline-derived CDR1 and CDR2 are GTSNPN and SVGIG (reference sequence). Trimming shortened V by 0 bases and J by 1 base, and 2 bases separated the two germline ends. DNA of the CDR3: TGTGCCTGGAGTGTACGCACAGATACGCAGTATTTT. It encodes CAWSVRTDTQYF.

DNA of the CDR3: TGTGCCAGCAGTGATGCCTTCCGACAGGGAACTGAAGCTTTCTTT. This codes for CASSDAFRQGTEAFF. The gene calls are TRBV2 and TRBJ1-1, with TRBD1 matching over 7 bases. The CDR3 contains 15 residues. CDR1 and CDR2 from the germline V gene are SNHLY and FYNNEI. V trimming: 3 bases; J trimming: 5 bases; junction bases outside the gene matches: 9.

In this sample, this clone turned up a few times. Here the CDR3 DNA reads TGTGCCAGCAGAAGGACAGTTGCAACTAATGAAAAACTGTTTTTT. Translating it yields CASRRTVATNEKLFF. The V call is TRBV6-5, the J call TRBJ1-4; possibly TRBD1 for D (6 bases). The V and J ends lost 6 bases and 0 bases respectively, with 11 bases between them. CDR1 is MNHEY, CDR2 SVGAGI, per germline. The length of the CDR3 is 15 residues.

The chain combines TRBV30 with TRBJ2-5, with 13 bases aligning to TRBD2. CDR1 GTSNPN and CDR2 SVGIG come from the germline V gene (reference sequence). Trimming at V came to 1 base and at J to 12 bases, leaving 5 bases not matched to a gene. The CDR3 has 13 residues. The CDR3 DNA reads as TGTGCCTGGAGTGGACTAGCGGGGGGCCTAGAGTACTTC. It yields the protein CAWSGLAGGLEYF.

The V gene is TRBV2, the J gene TRBJ2-7; 10 bases agree with TRBD1. The V gene end was trimmed by 2 bases and the J gene end by 7 bases; junction bases not matched to a gene: 8. The CDR3 has 15 amino acids. Germline CDR1 reads SNHLY; CDR2 reads FYNNEI. The CDR3, as DNA: TGTGCCAGCAGTGAAACGGGACAGGGGCGCGGGGAGCAGTACTTC. Translating it yields CASSETGQGRGEQYF.

J is TRBJ1-2 and V is TRBV30; D possibly corresponds to TRBD1 (5 bases). The CDR3 length is 12 residues. Trimming pared 2 bases from V and 8 bases from J, leaving 12 bases between. Germline loops: CDR1 GTSNPN, CDR2 SVGIG (reference sequence). CDR3 sequence reads: CAWSPGTTGYTF. The CDR3 nucleotides are TGTGCCTGGAGTCCGGGGACCACAGGCTACACCTTC. The full variable domain, with the rest looked up from reference TRBV30 and TRBJ1-2, is SQTIHQWPATLVQPVGSPLSLECTVEGTSNPNLYWYRQAAGRGLQLLFYSVGIGQISSEVPQNLSASRPQDRQFILSSKKLLLSDSGFYLCAWSPGTTGYTFGSGTRLTVV.

This chain connects TRBV28 to TRBJ1-3; D is undetermined. Trimming shortened V by 2 bases and J by 5 bases, and 7 bases separated the two germline ends. This CDR3 contains 13 residues. CDR1 MDHEN and CDR2 SYDVKM come from the germline V gene. The CDR3 DNA follows: TGTGCCAGCAGTTTACCAATAAGAAACACCATATATTTT. It is translated as CASSLPIRNTIYF.

The genes are TRBV18 and TRBJ1-3; D unclear. Trimming removed 1 base at V and 0 bases at J, with 7 bases between. Germline CDR1 reads KGHSH; CDR2 reads LQKENI. The CDR3 loop spans 15 amino acids. DNA for the CDR3: TGTGCCAGCTCACCACGGGAAAACTCTGGAAACACCATATATTTT. It specifies CASSPRENSGNTIYF.

The chain employs TRBV27 and TRBJ1-1; D is uncertain. The CDR3 has 15 residues. Deletions cut 3 bases from V and 0 bases from J, with 11 bases between. From germline, CDR1 is MNHEY and CDR2 SMNVEV (reference sequence). CDR3: CASSLAFDMNTEAFF. CDR3 DNA: TGTGCCAGCAGTTTGGCATTCGACATGAACACTGAAGCTTTCTTT.

This clone showed up just a few times. The chain links TRBV18 to TRBJ2-3; no definite D call. This CDR3 is built from 14 residues. The germline V gene has CDR1 KGHSH and CDR2 LQKENI. Trimming took 0 bases from V and 5 from J, leaving 9 bases between them. DNA for the CDR3: TGTGCCAGCTCACCACCAAGGTTGGGAGATACGCAGTATTTT. Translating it yields CASSPPRLGDTQYF.

The V call is TRBV6-6, the J call TRBJ2-3; D gene unclear. This CDR3 contains 12 residues. CDR1 is MNHNY, CDR2 SVGAGI, per germline (reference sequence). V lost 6 bases to trimming and J lost 4 bases, with 8 bases between them. The CDR3 sequence: CASRSRADTQYF. For the CDR3, the DNA is TGTGCCAGCAGGTCTCGCGCAGATACGCAGTATTTT.

This clone was recorded at least ten times. J is TRBJ2-3 and V is TRBV7-2; 12 nucleotides line up with TRBD2. This CDR3 has 14 amino acids. CDR1 and CDR2 (germline): SGHTA, FQGNSA. J was trimmed by 6 bases and V by 5 bases; bases with no gene match: 3. The CDR3 region has the DNA TGTGCCAGCAGCCGGGGGACTAGCGGGGATACGCAGTATTTT. Translated, it gives CASSRGTSGDTQYF.

This clone showed up just once. This chain links TRBV5-4 with TRBJ2-5, with 10 nucleotides matching TRBD2. This CDR3 contains 16 residues. The trim removed 3 bases at V and 2 bases at J, leaving 7 bases unmatched. CDR1 and CDR2 from the germline V gene are SGHNT and YYREEE (reference sequence). The DNA of the CDR3 is TGTGCCAGCAGCTCCCAGCGGGGGGGAGGTCAAGAGACCCAGTACTTC. Protein product: CASSSQRGGGQETQYF.

The chain links TRBV4-3 to TRBJ2-7; D is ambiguous. Germline V gene lookup returns CDR1 LGHNA and CDR2 YSLEER. V lost 4 bases and J lost 3, with 16 bases in between. The CDR3 has 15 amino acids. The CDR3 sequence: CASSPQLATNYEQYF. CDR3 nucleotide sequence: TGCGCCAGCAGCCCCCAGCTGGCCACCAACTACGAGCAGTACTTC.

V gene TRBV6-5 combines with J gene TRBJ1-2, with unresolved D. This CDR3 comprises 14 residues. Trimming took 2 bases from V and 6 from J, leaving 13 bases between them. In germline, CDR1 is MNHEY, CDR2 SVGAGI. CDR3 region: CASSYGGFSNGYTF. DNA of the CDR3: TGTGCCAGCAGTTACGGAGGGTTTAGTAATGGCTACACCTTC.

The rearrangement links TRBV11-1 to TRBJ2-5; D unclear. This CDR3 is built from 13 residues. Germline V gives CDR1 SGHAT, CDR2 FQDESV (reference sequence). Trimming removed 4 bases from V and 3 bases from J, with 9 bases in between. The CDR3 nucleotides are TGTGCCAGCAGCTCACCTTTGGAAGAGACCCAGTACTTC. This gives the protein CASSSPLEETQYF.

V and J are TRBV18 and TRBJ2-1, with D possibly TRBD2 on 5 matching bases. This CDR3 has 14 residues. From germline, CDR1 is KGHSH and CDR2 LQKENI. V gave up 1 base and J gave up 4 bases, with 8 bases separating them. The CDR3 DNA reads as TGTGCCAGCTCACCACGTCGGGGATACAATGAGCAGTTCTTC. It yields the protein CASSPRRGYNEQFF.

With respect to this clone: The same CDR3 also results from other DNA sequences found in this sample. The chain has TRBV2 and TRBJ2-7; no definite D call. This CDR3 spans 11 amino acids. Germline V gene sequence: CDR1 SNHLY, CDR2 FYNNEI. Between the trimmed V and J ends, which lost 4 bases and 4 bases, there was a span of 5 bases. The CDR3 is CASSVSYEQYF. In nucleotides, the CDR3 is TGTGCCAGCAGTGTGAGTTACGAGCAGTACTTC. Full variable domain (rest looked up from reference TRBV2 and TRBJ2-7): EPEVTQTPSHQVTQMGQEVILRCVPISNHLYFYWYRQILGQKVEFLVSFYNNEISEKSEIFDDQFSVERPDGSNFTLKIRSTKLEDSAMYFCASSVSYEQYFGPGTRLTVT.

V usage is TRBV29-1 and J usage is TRBJ1-1; 8 bases map to TRBD1. The CDR3 spans 11 residues. With 7 bases clipped from V and 6 bases from J, the junction kept 4 bases outside the gene matches. Germline CDR1 reads SQVTM; CDR2 reads ANQGSEA. The CDR3 nucleotides are TGCAGCGCCGACAGGGGAGCTGAAGCTTTCTTT. The encoded protein is CSADRGAEAFF. The full variable domain, rest sourced from reference TRBV29-1 and TRBJ1-1, is SAVISQKPSRDICQRGTSLTIQCQVDSQVTMMFWYRQQPGQSLTLIATANQGSEATYESGFVIDKFPISRPNLTFSTLTVSNMSPEDSSIYLCSADRGAEAFFGQGTRLTVV.

This clone has only a few counts. The chain links TRBV10-3 to TRBJ1-5; 7 positions match TRBD1. The CDR3 loop spans 16 amino acids. Germline CDR1 reads ENHRY; CDR2 reads SYGVKD. J gave up 6 bases and V 0 bases, and 8 bases lay outside the gene matches. CDR3 loop: CAISESTGRQGQPQHF. The CDR3 nucleotides read TGTGCCATCAGTGAGTCGACAGGGAGACAGGGTCAGCCCCAGCATTTT.